These 23 T cell receptor beta chains were sequenced from one sample in a study of cytomegalovirus exposure and HLA in healthy donors (dated by TCRdb to about 2017). Library creation used the immunoSEQ multiplex PCR assay. A mixture of 60 forward primers for TCR Vbeta segments and 13 reverse primers for TCR Jbeta segments was used in the multiplex PCR. Drawn from immuneACCESS, this table holds only the in-frame rearrangements with V and J called that TCRdb kept. Clones are partly lost; checked studies trace under half to an unresolved V gene and leave the rest unexplained. This sample comprises around 100,000 clones, about 77% of them detected only once. Under 4.5% of the sample is taken by the ten largest. Material: PBMCs. Source of these receptors: a woman aged 45-60 years in good health and CMV-seropositive.

This clone is a singleton in its sample. V gene TRBV28 combines with J gene TRBJ1-1; D ambiguous. The germline gives CDR1 MDHEN, CDR2 SYDVKM. Between the trimmed V and J ends, which lost 7 bases and 8 bases, there was a span of 11 bases. The CDR3 totals 11 residues. The CDR3 bases are TGTGCCAGCACCAAATCCAGGGAAGCTTTCTTT. As protein: CASTKSREAFF.

The chain recombines TRBV19 with TRBJ1-5; 7 nucleotides line up with TRBD1. This CDR3 region has 16 residues. The junction had 13 bases not matched to a gene; V was cut back by 6 bases and J by 5 bases. The germline V gene encodes CDR1 LNHDA and CDR2 SQIVND (reference sequence). The CDR3 protein is CASRGQSIQWYQPQHF. The CDR3 coding sequence is TGTGCCAGTAGGGGACAGTCGATCCAGTGGTATCAGCCCCAGCATTTT. Complete variable domain (other parts from reference TRBV19 and TRBJ1-5): DGGITQSPKYLFRKEGQNVTLSCEQNLNHDAMYWYRQDPGQGLRLIYYSQIVNDFQKGDIAEGYSVSREKKESFPLTVTSAQKNPTAFYLCASRGQSIQWYQPQHFGDGTRLSIL.

This chain connects TRBV5-4 to TRBJ2-1; D gene unclear. With 3 bases removed from V and 1 base from J, the gap between germline ends came to 14 bases. The CDR3 is 16 residues long. Germline lookup yields CDR1 SGHNT and CDR2 YYREEE (reference sequence). In DNA form, the CDR3 reads TGTGCCAGCAGCTCCCTAGTGAACCCATCCTACAATGAGCAGTTCTTC. Its protein product is CASSSLVNPSYNEQFF.

The chain combines TRBV5-4 with TRBJ2-7; 9 bases fit TRBD1. This CDR3 is 15 amino acids long. V dropped 4 bases and J dropped 0; count of bases not matched to a gene: 5. The germline CDR1 and CDR2 sequences are SGHNT and YYREEE (reference sequence). CDR3 protein: CASSRGQGHSYEQYF. In nucleotides, the CDR3 is TGTGCCAGCAGCCGAGGACAGGGGCACTCCTACGAGCAGTACTTC. The whole variable domain, filled in from reference TRBV5-4 and TRBJ2-7, reads ETGVTQSPTHLIKTRGQQVTLRCSSQSGHNTVSWYQQALGQGPQFIFQYYREEENGRGNFPPRFSGLQFPNYSSELNVNALELDDSALYLCASSRGQGHSYEQYFGPGTRLTVT.

V is TRBV7-9 and J is TRBJ1-6, with 8 bases fitting TRBD1. V lost 2 bases and J lost 7; bases outside the gene matches: 7. Germline assignment: CDR1 SEHNR and CDR2 FQNEAQ (reference sequence). The CDR3 has 16 residues. Here the CDR3 reads CASSLQGALENSPLHF. The CDR3 region has the DNA TGTGCCAGCAGCTTACAGGGGGCGTTAGAAAATTCACCCCTCCACTTT.

The chain couples TRBV18 to TRBJ1-3; TRBD1 matches 9 bases. Per the germline V gene, CDR1 is KGHSH and CDR2 is LQKENI. The CDR3 runs 14 residues. J gave up 2 bases and V 8 bases, and 4 bases lay outside the gene matches. The CDR3 here is CASRTGGAGNTIYF. CDR3 coding DNA: TGTGCCAGCCGTACAGGGGGCGCTGGAAACACCATATATTTT.

The rearrangement links TRBV9 to TRBJ2-7; D is perhaps TRBD1 (6 bases). Germline CDR1 SGDLS, CDR2 YYNGEE. Trimming shortened V by 0 bases and J by 6 bases, and 16 bases separated the two germline ends. CDR3 size: 15 residues. CDR3 amino acids: CASSVGSRGPVEQYF. Here the CDR3 DNA reads TGTGCCAGCAGCGTAGGATCCAGGGGCCCGGTCGAGCAGTACTTC.

The chain couples TRBV29-1 to TRBJ2-7; 9 nucleotides line up with TRBD1. Germline CDR1 and CDR2: SQVTM and ANQGSEA. J lost 4 bases, V lost 6 bases, and 13 bases had no gene match. The CDR3 contains 15 residues. CDR3 in amino acids: CSVESRDREPYEQYF. In DNA form, the CDR3 reads TGCAGCGTGGAGTCCCGGGACAGGGAGCCTTACGAGCAGTACTTC.

The chain uses TRBV5-1 and TRBJ1-3, with TRBD1 identical over 8 bases. V lost 0 bases to trimming and J lost 2 bases; unmatched junction nucleotides: 4. Germline V gene sequence: CDR1 SGHRS, CDR2 YFSETQ. The CDR3 runs 16 residues. CDR3 coding DNA: TGCGCCAGCAGCTTGGACGGCAGGGGGCCTGGAAACACCATATATTTT. Translation gives CASSLDGRGPGNTIYF.

V usage is TRBV9 and J usage is TRBJ1-1; possibly TRBD1 for D (5 bases). This CDR3 has 15 residues. In germline, CDR1 is SGDLS, CDR2 YYNGEE. Trimming pared 4 bases from V and 2 bases from J, leaving 15 bases between. The DNA of the CDR3 is TGTGCCAGCAGCCCCCAAAAGGGGATTAACACTGAAGCTTTCTTT. This encodes CASSPQKGINTEAFF.

CDR3 nucleotides: TGTGCCAGCAATTTTGGGGCCCTAGACACCGGGGAGCTGTTTTTT. Translated: CASNFGALDTGELFF. This chain connects TRBV7-3 to TRBJ2-2; D is perhaps TRBD1 (5 bases). Between the trimmed V and J ends, which lost 7 bases and 3 bases, there was a span of 15 bases. Germline-derived CDR1 and CDR2 are SGHTA and FQGTGA. The CDR3 runs to 15 residues. The full variable domain, completed using reference TRBV7-3 and TRBJ2-2, is GAGVSQTPSNKVTEKGKYVELRCDPISGHTALYWYRQSLGQGPEFLIYFQGTGAADDSGLPNDRFFAVRPEGSVSTLKIQRTERGDSAVYLCASNFGALDTGELFFGEGSRLTVL.

This clone came up a few times. Other nucleotide sequences from this sample produce the same CDR3. The chain combines TRBV18 with TRBJ1-5; D perhaps matches TRBD1 (5 bases). The germline CDR1 and CDR2 sequences are KGHSH and LQKENI. The length of the CDR3 is 14 residues. Deletions cut 3 bases from V and 0 bases from J, with 6 bases between. The CDR3 sequence: CASSPTDSNQPQHF. The CDR3 nucleotides are TGTGCCAGCTCACCGACAGATAGCAATCAGCCCCAGCATTTT.

This sequence joins TRBV27 and TRBJ2-2; D is uncertain. There are 18 residues in the CDR3. The V end lost 7 bases, the J end lost 4 bases, and 25 bases lay between the germline ends. Germline-derived CDR1 and CDR2 are MNHEY and SMNVEV (reference sequence). The CDR3 DNA is TGTGCCAGCATCCTGAGCCCGGGTCTTGCTGTCAGCACCGGGGAGCTGTTTTTT. This encodes CASILSPGLAVSTGELFF.

The J gene is TRBJ2-1, the V gene TRBV5-5; 11 bases line up with TRBD1. There are 15 residues in the CDR3. CDR1 is SGHKS and CDR2 is YYEKEE in the germline V gene (reference sequence). V was clipped by 5 bases and J by 6 bases; unmatched bases: 7. CDR3 protein: CASSSGQGGSNEQFF. The DNA for the CDR3 is TGTGCCAGCAGTTCGGGACAGGGGGGAAGCAATGAGCAGTTCTTC.

V gene TRBV5-1 combines with J gene TRBJ2-7; the D gene is possibly TRBD2 (6 bases). From germline, CDR1 is SGHRS and CDR2 YFSETQ. The CDR3 totals 17 residues. V was shortened by 4 bases and J by 5 bases, with 25 bases between the two germline ends. This chain's CDR3 is CASSQGGGTRSEDEQYF. CDR3 coding DNA: TGCGCCAGCAGCCAGGGTGGGGGGACCCGTTCCGAGGACGAGCAGTACTTC.

CDR3 in amino acids: CASSTGTLKTQYF. The CDR3 bases are TGTGCCAGCAGCACCGGGACTTTAAAGACCCAGTACTTC. The chain joins TRBV11-2 to TRBJ2-5, with D possibly matching TRBD2 (6 bases). Between the trimmed V and J ends, which lost 5 bases and 6 bases, there was a span of 13 bases. The CDR3 has 13 residues. Germline lookup yields CDR1 SGHAT and CDR2 FQNNGV.

J is TRBJ1-2 and V is TRBV28, with 9 bases aligning to TRBD1. CDR1 MDHEN and CDR2 SYDVKM come from the germline V gene. V was pared by 8 bases and J by 8 bases, with 6 bases of the junction left unmatched. The CDR3 consists of 12 residues. The CDR3 DNA reads TGTGCCAGCTCCTCCGGGACAGGGGGCTACACCTTC. It encodes CASSSGTGGYTF.

A note on this clone: One junction end does not reproduce the germline sequence, and a read error may be involved. The V and J genes are TRBV7-9 and TRBJ2-1, with D tentatively TRBD2 (6 bases). The CDR3 consists of 15 residues. Germline V gives CDR1 SEHNR, CDR2 FQNEAQ (reference sequence). The CDR3 loop is CSSSLSSSVYNEQFF. The CDR3 DNA follows: TGTTCCAGCAGCTTATCGTCTAGCGTCTACAATGAGCAGTTCTTC.

This clone was observed a handful of times. The V and J genes are TRBV4-2 and TRBJ2-7, with 7 bases aligning to TRBD2. This CDR3 has 14 amino acids. Trimming cost V 4 bases and J 2 bases; bases outside gene matches: 5. Germline V gene sequence: CDR1 LGHNA, CDR2 YNFKEQ. The CDR3 DNA is TGTGCCAGCAGCCCTAGCGGAAATCCCTACGAGCAGTACTTC. Protein product: CASSPSGNPYEQYF.

This clone appeared a single time. The chain is built from TRBV15 and TRBJ2-1; 12 nucleotides match TRBD2. The V gene's germline CDR1 is LNHNV and CDR2 YYDKDF (reference sequence). Losses at the gene ends were 5 bases for V and 0 bases for J; bases not matched to a gene: 14. The CDR3 is 20 amino acids. This chain's CDR3 is CATSPRRTSGASISYNEQFF. The CDR3 bases are TGTGCCACCAGCCCCCGGAGGACTAGCGGGGCCAGCATCTCCTACAATGAGCAGTTCTTC.

The V call is TRBV10-1, the J call TRBJ1-1, with 9 bases lining up with TRBD1. This CDR3 region has 16 residues. In germline, CDR1 is WNHNN, CDR2 SYGVQD (reference sequence). Losses at the gene ends were 3 bases for V and 1 base for J; bases not matched to a gene: 6. CDR3 coding DNA: TGCGCCAGCAGTGACACCGGGACAGGGCCGAACACTGAAGCTTTCTTT. As protein: CASSDTGTGPNTEAFF.

This sequence joins TRBV5-1 and TRBJ2-7; tentatively, D is TRBD2 (6 bases). Germline V gives CDR1 SGHRS, CDR2 YFSETQ. The CDR3 contains 14 residues. V was trimmed by 4 bases and J by 2 bases, leaving 13 bases between them. Here the CDR3 reads CASSLAGSPYEQYF. The DNA of the CDR3 is TGCGCCAGCAGCCTTGCGGGGTCCCCCTACGAGCAGTACTTC.

The chain combines TRBV2 with TRBJ1-1; 9 bases line up with TRBD1. V shed 7 bases and J 1 base; nucleotides not matched to a gene: 4. Germline-derived CDR1 and CDR2 are SNHLY and FYNNEI. The CDR3 is 14 residues long. The CDR3 protein is CASIWTGANTEAFF. The CDR3 nucleotides are TGTGCCAGCATTTGGACAGGGGCGAACACTGAAGCTTTCTTT.